The 14 T cell receptor beta chains listed next were all sequenced from one sample in a study of shared clonotypes between healthy human individuals. CD45RO-negative cells were positively selected for CCR7, leaving out terminally differentiated effector memory CD45RA+ cells. The protocol was immunoSEQ multiplex PCR, while the TCRdb copy is restricted to in-frame clones and leaves out a portion. The table lists over 2,000,000 clones, around 93% of them singletons. Specimen: naive CD8+ T cells from PBMCs. The receptors were gathered from a man aged 18 to 29 in good health. Some clones in this sample may be carry-over from other donors' samples.

This clone was picked up one time. V usage is TRBV9 and J usage is TRBJ2-5, with D perhaps matching TRBD1 (5 bases). CDR1 is SGDLS, CDR2 YYNGEE, per germline. V gave up 0 bases and J gave up 4 bases, with 10 bases separating them. The CDR3 sequence is 14 residues long. CDR3 bases: TGTGCCAGCAGCGTAGCTCTGGGGCCAGAGACCCAGTACTTC. Protein: CASSVALGPETQYF.

The chain joins TRBV27 to TRBJ1-5; D uncertain. Trimming removed 4 bases from V and 0 bases from J, with 10 bases in between. Germline V gene data show CDR1 as MNHEY and CDR2 as SMNVEV (reference sequence). The CDR3 contains 15 residues. The CDR3 spells CASSSGGYSNQPQHF. DNA for the CDR3: TGTGCCAGCAGTTCAGGAGGTTATAGCAATCAGCCCCAGCATTTT.

The V and J genes are TRBV7-8 and TRBJ1-5, with D hard to call. Germline V gives CDR1 SGHVS, CDR2 FQNEAQ. The CDR3 has 17 amino acids. V was cut by 0 bases and J by 0 bases, with 12 bases left in between. The CDR3 here is CASSLAPPPYSNQPQHF. The CDR3 bases are TGTGCCAGCAGCTTAGCGCCTCCACCATATAGCAATCAGCCCCAGCATTTT.

This rearrangement joins TRBV4-2 to TRBJ2-3; 7 bases map to TRBD2. Trimming at V came to 0 bases and at J to 3 bases, leaving 9 bases not matched to a gene. Germline lookup yields CDR1 LGHNA and CDR2 YNFKEQ. This CDR3 has 17 residues. CDR3 nucleotide sequence: TGTGCCAGCAGCCAAGATCCCCTCGCGGGAGAGACAGATACGCAGTATTTT. Amino acid sequence: CASSQDPLAGETDTQYF.

The rearrangement links TRBV5-6 to TRBJ1-5; 7 positions match TRBD1. From germline, CDR1 is SGHDT and CDR2 YYEEEE. V lost 1 base, J lost 5 bases, and 6 bases stayed unmatched. This CDR3 comprises 15 residues. CDR3 sequence (DNA): TGTGCCAGCAGCTTGTACCGGGACAGTTATCAGCCCCAGCATTTT. Its translation is CASSLYRDSYQPQHF.

The CDR3 nucleotides read TGCGCCAGCAGCCAAAACGGCTTGGCTTTACAGGAAAACTATGGCTACACCTTC. Translated, it gives CASSQNGLALQENYGYTF. The chain uses TRBV4-1 and TRBJ1-2, with D possibly TRBD1 on 5 matching bases. The germline gives CDR1 MGHRA, CDR2 YSYEKL. This CDR3 region has 18 residues. The V and J ends lost 2 bases and 2 bases respectively, with 21 bases between them.

The chain employs TRBV7-9 and TRBJ2-7, with D possibly TRBD2 on 6 matching bases. The V end was cut by 5 bases, the J end by 6 bases, with 14 bases between. The CDR3 totals 13 residues. From germline, CDR1 is SEHNR and CDR2 FQNEAQ (reference sequence). For the CDR3, the DNA is TGTGCCAGCAGCCGAGGGACTCCGCCCGAGCAGTACTTC. It yields the protein CASSRGTPPEQYF.

A word on this clone: Other nucleotide sequences in the sample specify the same CDR3. The chain recombines TRBV11-2 with TRBJ2-7; weak D call: TRBD1 (5 bases). Germline V CDR1 and CDR2: SGHAT, FQNNGV. The CDR3 consists of 13 residues. V lost 1 base and J lost 6, with 10 bases in between. The DNA for the CDR3 is TGTGCCAGCAGCTTAGGGCAGGGCGGCGAGCAGTACTTC. Its translation is CASSLGQGGEQYF.

This chain links TRBV27 with TRBJ2-7; unclear D gene. The CDR3 spans 14 residues. Germline values: CDR1 MNHEY, CDR2 SMNVEV (reference sequence). Trimming pared 5 bases from V and 0 bases from J, leaving 11 bases between. The CDR3 sequence is CASSRLGGSYEQYF. The DNA of the CDR3 is TGTGCCAGCAGTCGGCTCGGCGGCTCCTACGAGCAGTACTTC.

The V and J genes are TRBV7-9 and TRBJ2-4, with TRBD1 matching over 9 bases. The CDR3 runs to 16 residues. After removal of 5 bases from V and 4 bases from J, the junction contained 9 bases not matched to a gene. Germline V gene sequence: CDR1 SEHNR, CDR2 FQNEAQ (reference sequence). CDR3 bases: TGTGCCAGCAGCCCCAGGACAGGGGCTGGAAAAAACATTCAGTACTTC. The encoded protein is CASSPRTGAGKNIQYF.

The chain has TRBV5-8 and TRBJ2-1; TRBD1 agrees at 10 bases. This CDR3 spans 15 amino acids. CDR1 is SGHTS, CDR2 YDEGEE, per germline. After removal of 0 bases from V and 8 bases from J, the junction contained 5 bases not matched to a gene. The CDR3 region has the DNA TGTGCCAGCAGCTTGGACTGGGACAGGGGATATGAGCAGTTCTTC. Translated, it gives CASSLDWDRGYEQFF.

This clone was found once. The rearrangement joins TRBV7-3 to TRBJ2-2; D could derive from TRBD1 or TRBD2 (5 bases each). The CDR3 totals 16 residues. V dropped 5 bases and J dropped 0 bases, with 13 bases sitting between them. The germline CDR1 and CDR2 sequences are SGHTA and FQGTGA. CDR3 in amino acids: CASSTRQGPNTGELFF. The CDR3 nucleotides are TGTGCCAGCAGCACGAGGCAGGGACCGAACACCGGGGAGCTGTTTTTT. The full variable domain, completed using reference TRBV7-3 and TRBJ2-2, is GAGVSQTPSNKVTEKGKYVELRCDPISGHTALYWYRQSLGQGPEFLIYFQGTGAADDSGLPNDRFFAVRPEGSVSTLKIQRTERGDSAVYLCASSTRQGPNTGELFFGEGSRLTVL.

The gene calls are TRBV19 and TRBJ1-2, with unresolved D. The CDR3 covers 14 residues. The germline V and J ends were trimmed by 3 bases and 4 bases, with 12 bases remaining between them. The germline V gene has CDR1 LNHDA and CDR2 SQIVND (reference sequence). Written as DNA, the CDR3 is TGTGCCAGTAGTATGGCTGCCTTCCCCTATGGCTACACCTTC. This encodes CASSMAAFPYGYTF.

This rearrangement joins TRBV28 to TRBJ2-7; TRBD2 is a possible D gene (6 bases). V lost 8 bases and J lost 5, with 19 bases in between. The CDR3 contains 14 residues. Germline V lookup: CDR1 MDHEN, CDR2 SYDVKM. CDR3 DNA: TGTGCCAGCGGGGGGTATACAGAGCGCGACGAGCAGTACTTC. Encoded protein: CASGGYTERDEQYF.